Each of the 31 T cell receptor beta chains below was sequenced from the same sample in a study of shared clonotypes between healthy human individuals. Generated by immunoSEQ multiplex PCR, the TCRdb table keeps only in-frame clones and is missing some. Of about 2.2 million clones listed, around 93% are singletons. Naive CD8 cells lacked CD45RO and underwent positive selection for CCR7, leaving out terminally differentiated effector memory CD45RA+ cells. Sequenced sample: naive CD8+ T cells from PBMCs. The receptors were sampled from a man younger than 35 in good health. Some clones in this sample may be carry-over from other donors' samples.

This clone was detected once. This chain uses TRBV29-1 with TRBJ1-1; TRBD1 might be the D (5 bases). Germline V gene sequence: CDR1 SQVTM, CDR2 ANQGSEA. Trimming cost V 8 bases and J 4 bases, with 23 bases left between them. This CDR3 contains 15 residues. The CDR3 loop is CSTGGGELVGTEAFF. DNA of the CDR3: TGCAGCACCGGAGGAGGGGAATTAGTTGGCACTGAAGCTTTCTTT.

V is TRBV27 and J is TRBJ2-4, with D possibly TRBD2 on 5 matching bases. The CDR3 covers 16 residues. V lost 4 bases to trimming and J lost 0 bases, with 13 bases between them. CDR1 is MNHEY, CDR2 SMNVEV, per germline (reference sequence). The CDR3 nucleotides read TGTGCCAGCAGTTGGTCCAGCGGTGAAGCCAAAAACATTCAGTACTTC. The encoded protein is CASSWSSGEAKNIQYF.

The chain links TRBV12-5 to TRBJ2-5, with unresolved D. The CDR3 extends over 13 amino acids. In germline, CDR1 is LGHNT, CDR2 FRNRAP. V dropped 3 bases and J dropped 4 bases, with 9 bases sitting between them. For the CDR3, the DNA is TGTGCTAGTGGTTTTCATTTGGGAGAGACCCAGTACTTC. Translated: CASGFHLGETQYF.

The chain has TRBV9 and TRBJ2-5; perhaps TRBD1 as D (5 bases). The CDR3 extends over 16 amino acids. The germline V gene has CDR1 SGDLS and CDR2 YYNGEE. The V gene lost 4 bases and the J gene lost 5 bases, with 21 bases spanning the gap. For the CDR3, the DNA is TGTGCCAGCAGCCCCCAATCCCGACAGTTCGGGGAGACCCAGTACTTC. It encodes CASSPQSRQFGETQYF.

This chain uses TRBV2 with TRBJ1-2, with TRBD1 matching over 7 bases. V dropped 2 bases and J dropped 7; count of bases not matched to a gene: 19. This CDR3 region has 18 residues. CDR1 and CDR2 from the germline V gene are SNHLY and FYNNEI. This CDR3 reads CASSEIIGGRGIAGGYTF. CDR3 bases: TGTGCCAGCAGTGAAATTATTGGTGGCAGGGGGATCGCCGGTGGCTACACCTTC.

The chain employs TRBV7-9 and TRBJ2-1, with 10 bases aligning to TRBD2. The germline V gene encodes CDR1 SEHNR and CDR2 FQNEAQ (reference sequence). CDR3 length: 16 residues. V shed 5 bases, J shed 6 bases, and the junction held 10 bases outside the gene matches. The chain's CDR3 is CASSASAGLAVNEQFF. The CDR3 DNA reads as TGTGCCAGCAGCGCCAGTGCAGGACTAGCGGTCAATGAGCAGTTCTTC.

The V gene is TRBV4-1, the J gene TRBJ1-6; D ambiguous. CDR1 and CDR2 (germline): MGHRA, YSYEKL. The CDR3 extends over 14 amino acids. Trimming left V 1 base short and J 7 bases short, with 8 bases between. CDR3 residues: CASSQVGENSPLHF. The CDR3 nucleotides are TGCGCCAGCAGCCAAGTTGGAGAGAATTCACCCCTCCACTTT.

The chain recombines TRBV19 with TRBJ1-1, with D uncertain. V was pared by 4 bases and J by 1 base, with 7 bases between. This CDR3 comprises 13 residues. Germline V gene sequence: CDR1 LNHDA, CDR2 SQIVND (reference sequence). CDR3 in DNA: TGTGCCAGTAGTACTTCAAAGAACACTGAAGCTTTCTTT. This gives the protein CASSTSKNTEAFF.

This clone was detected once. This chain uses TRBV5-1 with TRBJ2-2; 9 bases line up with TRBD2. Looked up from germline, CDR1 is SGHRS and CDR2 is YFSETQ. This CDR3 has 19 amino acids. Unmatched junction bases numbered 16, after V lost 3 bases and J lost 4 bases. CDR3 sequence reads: CASSYSFAGGPAGTGELFF. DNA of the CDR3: TGCGCCAGCAGCTACAGTTTCGCGGGAGGGCCAGCGGGCACCGGGGAGCTGTTTTTT.

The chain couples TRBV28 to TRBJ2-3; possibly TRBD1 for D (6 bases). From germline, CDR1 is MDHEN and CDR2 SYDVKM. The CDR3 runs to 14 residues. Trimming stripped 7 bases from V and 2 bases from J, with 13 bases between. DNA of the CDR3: TGTGCCAGCATCGGCCGGGACACCACAGATACGCAGTATTTT. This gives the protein CASIGRDTTDTQYF.

In nucleotides, the CDR3 is TGTGCCAGCAGCTTACTCGGAGTTTCTGGGGCCAACGTCCTGACTTTC. This encodes CASSLLGVSGANVLTF. The chain employs TRBV7-9 and TRBJ2-6, with no clear D. The germline V and J ends were trimmed by 2 bases and 1 base, with 9 bases remaining between them. CDR1 and CDR2 from the germline V gene are SEHNR and FQNEAQ (reference sequence). This CDR3 region has 16 residues.

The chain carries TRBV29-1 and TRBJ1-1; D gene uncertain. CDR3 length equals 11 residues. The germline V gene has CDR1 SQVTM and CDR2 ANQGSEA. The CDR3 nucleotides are TGCACGGCCCTCTGGGGCACTGAAGCTTTCTTT. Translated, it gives CTALWGTEAFF.

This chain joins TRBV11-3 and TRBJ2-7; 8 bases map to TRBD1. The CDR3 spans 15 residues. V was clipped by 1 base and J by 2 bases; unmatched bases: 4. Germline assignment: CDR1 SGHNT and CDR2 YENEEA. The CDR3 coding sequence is TGTGCCAGCAGCTTAGGGACAGGGATTCCCTACGAGCAGTACTTC. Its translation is CASSLGTGIPYEQYF.

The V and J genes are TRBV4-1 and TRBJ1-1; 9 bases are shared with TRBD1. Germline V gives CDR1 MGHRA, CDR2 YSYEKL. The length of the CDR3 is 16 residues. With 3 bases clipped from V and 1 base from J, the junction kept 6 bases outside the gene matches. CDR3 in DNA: TGCGCCAGCAGCCAGGTGCCGGGACAGGGGAACACTGAAGCTTTCTTT. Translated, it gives CASSQVPGQGNTEAFF.

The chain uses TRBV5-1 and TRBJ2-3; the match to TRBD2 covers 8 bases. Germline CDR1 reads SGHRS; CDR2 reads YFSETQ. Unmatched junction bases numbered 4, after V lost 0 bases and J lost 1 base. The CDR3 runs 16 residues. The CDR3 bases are TGCGCCAGCAGCTTGGCCTTACTAGCGGGCACAGATACGCAGTATTTT. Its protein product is CASSLALLAGTDTQYF.

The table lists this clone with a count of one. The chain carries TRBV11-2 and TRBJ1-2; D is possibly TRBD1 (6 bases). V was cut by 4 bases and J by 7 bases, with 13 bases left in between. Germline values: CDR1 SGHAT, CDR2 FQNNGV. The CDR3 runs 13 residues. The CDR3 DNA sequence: TGTGCCAGCAGCTGGGGGGCCATGGGTGGCTACACCTTC. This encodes CASSWGAMGGYTF.

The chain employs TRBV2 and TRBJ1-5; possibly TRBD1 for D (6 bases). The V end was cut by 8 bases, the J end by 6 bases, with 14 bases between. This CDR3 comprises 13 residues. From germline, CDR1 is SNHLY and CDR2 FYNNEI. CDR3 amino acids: CASCRGARQPQHF. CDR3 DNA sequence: TGTGCCAGCTGCCGGGGGGCTCGTCAGCCCCAGCATTTT.

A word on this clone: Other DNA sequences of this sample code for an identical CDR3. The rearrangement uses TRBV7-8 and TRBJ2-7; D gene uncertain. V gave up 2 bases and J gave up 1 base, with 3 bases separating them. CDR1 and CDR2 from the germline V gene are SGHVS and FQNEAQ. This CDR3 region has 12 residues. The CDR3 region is CASSLSSYEQYF. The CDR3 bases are TGTGCCAGCAGCTTATCGTCCTACGAGCAGTACTTC.

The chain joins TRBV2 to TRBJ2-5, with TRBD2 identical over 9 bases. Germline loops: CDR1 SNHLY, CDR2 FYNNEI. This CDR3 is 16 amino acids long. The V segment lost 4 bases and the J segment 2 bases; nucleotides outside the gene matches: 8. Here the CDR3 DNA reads TGTGCCAGCAGTGCTTTAGCGGGAGTTCTTCAAGAGACCCAGTACTTC. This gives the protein CASSALAGVLQETQYF.

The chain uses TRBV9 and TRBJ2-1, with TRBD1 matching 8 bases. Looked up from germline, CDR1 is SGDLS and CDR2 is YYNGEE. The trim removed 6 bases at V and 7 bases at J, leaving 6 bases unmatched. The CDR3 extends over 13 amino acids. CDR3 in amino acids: CASTRQGSNEQFF. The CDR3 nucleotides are TGTGCCAGCACCAGACAGGGGTCTAATGAGCAGTTCTTC.

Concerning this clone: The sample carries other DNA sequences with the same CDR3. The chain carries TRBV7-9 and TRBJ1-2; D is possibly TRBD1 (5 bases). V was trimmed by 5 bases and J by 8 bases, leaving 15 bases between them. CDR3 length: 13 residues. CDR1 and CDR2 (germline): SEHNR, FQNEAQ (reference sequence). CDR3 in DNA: TGTGCCAGCAGCCTAAAGTCGGGGGACGGCTACACCTTC. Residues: CASSLKSGDGYTF.

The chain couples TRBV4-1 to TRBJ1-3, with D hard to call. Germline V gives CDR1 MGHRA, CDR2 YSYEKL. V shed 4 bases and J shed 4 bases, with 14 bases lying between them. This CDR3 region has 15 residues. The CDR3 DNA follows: TGCGCCAGCAGCCTAGACGGGTCCGAAGGAAACACCATATATTTT. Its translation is CASSLDGSEGNTIYF.

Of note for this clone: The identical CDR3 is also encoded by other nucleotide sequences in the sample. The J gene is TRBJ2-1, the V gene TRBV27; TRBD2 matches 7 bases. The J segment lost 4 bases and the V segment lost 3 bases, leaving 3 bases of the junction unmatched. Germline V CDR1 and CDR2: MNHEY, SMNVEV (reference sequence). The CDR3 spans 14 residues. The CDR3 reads CASSLASGYNEQFF. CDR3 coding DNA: TGTGCCAGCAGTTTGGCTAGCGGATACAATGAGCAGTTCTTC.

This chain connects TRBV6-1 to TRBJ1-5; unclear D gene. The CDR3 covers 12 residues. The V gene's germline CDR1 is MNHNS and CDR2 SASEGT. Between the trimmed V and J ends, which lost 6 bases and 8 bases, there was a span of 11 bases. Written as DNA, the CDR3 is TGTGCCAGCAGCGCCCTCACGGAGCCCCAGCATTTT. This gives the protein CASSALTEPQHF.

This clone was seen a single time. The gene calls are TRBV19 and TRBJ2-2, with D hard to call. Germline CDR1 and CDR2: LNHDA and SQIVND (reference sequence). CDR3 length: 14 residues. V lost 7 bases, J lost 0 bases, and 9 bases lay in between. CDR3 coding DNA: TGTGCCAGTATTGCCGCCCCGAACACCGGGGAGCTGTTTTTT. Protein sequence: CASIAAPNTGELFF.

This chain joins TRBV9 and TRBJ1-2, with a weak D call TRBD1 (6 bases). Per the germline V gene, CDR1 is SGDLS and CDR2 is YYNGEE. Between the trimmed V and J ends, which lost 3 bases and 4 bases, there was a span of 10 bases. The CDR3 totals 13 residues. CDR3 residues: CASSAKQGYGYTF. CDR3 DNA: TGTGCCAGCAGCGCGAAACAGGGCTATGGCTACACCTTC.

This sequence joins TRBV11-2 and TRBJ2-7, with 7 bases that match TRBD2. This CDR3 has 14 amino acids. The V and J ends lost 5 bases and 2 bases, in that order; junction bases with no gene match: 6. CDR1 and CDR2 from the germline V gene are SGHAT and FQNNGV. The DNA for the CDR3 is TGTGCCAGCAGCCCCGGACTAGACCCCTACGAGCAGTACTTC. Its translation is CASSPGLDPYEQYF. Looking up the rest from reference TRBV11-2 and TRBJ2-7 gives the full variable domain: EAGVAQSPRYKIIEKRQSVAFWCNPISGHATLYWYQQILGQGPKLLIQFQNNGVVDDSQLPKDRFSAERLKGVDSTLKIQPAKLEDSAVYLCASSPGLDPYEQYFGPGTRLTVT.

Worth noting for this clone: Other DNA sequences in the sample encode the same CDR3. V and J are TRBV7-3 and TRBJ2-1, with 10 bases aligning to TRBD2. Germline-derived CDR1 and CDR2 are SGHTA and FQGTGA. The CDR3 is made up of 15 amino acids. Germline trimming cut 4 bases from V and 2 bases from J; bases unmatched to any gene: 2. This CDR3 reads CASSSLAGPYNEQFF. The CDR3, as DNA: TGTGCCAGCAGCTCACTAGCGGGACCCTACAATGAGCAGTTCTTC.

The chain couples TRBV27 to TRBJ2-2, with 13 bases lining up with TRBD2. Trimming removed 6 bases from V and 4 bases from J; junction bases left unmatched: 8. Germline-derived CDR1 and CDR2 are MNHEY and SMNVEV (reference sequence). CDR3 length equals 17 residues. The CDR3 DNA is TGTGCCAGCAGCACCACTAGCGGGAGGGCTCTCACCGGGGAGCTGTTTTTT. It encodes CASSTTSGRALTGELFF.

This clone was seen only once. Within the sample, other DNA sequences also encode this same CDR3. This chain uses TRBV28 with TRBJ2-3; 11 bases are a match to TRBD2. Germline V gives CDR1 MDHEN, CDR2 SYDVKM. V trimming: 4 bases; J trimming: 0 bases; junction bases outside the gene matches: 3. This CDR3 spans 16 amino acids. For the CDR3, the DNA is TGTGCCAGCAGTTACCTAGCGGGAGGTAGCACAGATACGCAGTATTTT. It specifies CASSYLAGGSTDTQYF.

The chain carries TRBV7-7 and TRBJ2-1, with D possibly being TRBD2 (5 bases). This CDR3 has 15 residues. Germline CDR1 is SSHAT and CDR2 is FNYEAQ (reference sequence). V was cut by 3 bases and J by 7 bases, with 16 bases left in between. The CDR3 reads CASSLGRNPGNEQFF. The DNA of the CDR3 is TGTGCCAGCAGCTTGGGCAGGAACCCGGGGAATGAGCAGTTCTTC.